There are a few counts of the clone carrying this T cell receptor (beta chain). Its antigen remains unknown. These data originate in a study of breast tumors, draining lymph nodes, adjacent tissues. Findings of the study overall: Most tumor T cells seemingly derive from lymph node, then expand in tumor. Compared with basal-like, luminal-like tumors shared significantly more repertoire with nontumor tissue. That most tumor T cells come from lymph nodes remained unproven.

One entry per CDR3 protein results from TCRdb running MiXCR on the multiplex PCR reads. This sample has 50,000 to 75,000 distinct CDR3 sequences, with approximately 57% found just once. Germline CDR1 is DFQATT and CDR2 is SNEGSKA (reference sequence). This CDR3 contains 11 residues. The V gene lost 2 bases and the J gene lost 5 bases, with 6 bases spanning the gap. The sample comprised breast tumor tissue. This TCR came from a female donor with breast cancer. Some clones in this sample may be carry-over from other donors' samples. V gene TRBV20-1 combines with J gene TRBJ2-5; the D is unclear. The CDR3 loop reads CSARMSETQYF. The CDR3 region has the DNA TGCAGTGCTAGAATGTCGGAGACCCAGTACTTC.